This TCR beta chain stems from a study of cytomegalovirus exposure and HLA in healthy donors. General observations from the study: CMV serostatus stood as the only immune exposure information on hand. Associated with cytomegalovirus, according to the listing, were 170 or so TCR beta chains.

Primers: 60 Vbeta forward and 13 Jbeta reverse. Source study methods: An analysis performed later counted 81 million or so unique TCR beta chains (roughly 11 million of them shared). Repertoires were generated with immunoSEQ multiplex PCR, while TCRdb's copy carries only in-frame clones and drops some. V and J calls and clone size come straight from that table; D and trimming were deduced from the DNA. The sample lists about 120,000 clones, 70% to 80% occurring once. Those who donated were healthy bone marrow donors. The CDR3 sequence is 14 residues long. The ends lost 2 bases at V and 7 bases at J; junction bases unmatched: 6. Per the germline V gene, CDR1 is SQVTM and CDR2 is ANQGSEA. Note on this clone: Its antigen is still unknown.

The sequence derives from a human donor in good health. The sample consisted of PBMCs. The chain couples TRBV29-1 to TRBJ2-1, with 9 bases matching TRBD1. CDR3 loop: CSVELVTGGNEQFF. In DNA, the CDR3 is TGCAGCGTTGAATTGGTGACAGGGGGGAATGAGCAGTTCTTC.